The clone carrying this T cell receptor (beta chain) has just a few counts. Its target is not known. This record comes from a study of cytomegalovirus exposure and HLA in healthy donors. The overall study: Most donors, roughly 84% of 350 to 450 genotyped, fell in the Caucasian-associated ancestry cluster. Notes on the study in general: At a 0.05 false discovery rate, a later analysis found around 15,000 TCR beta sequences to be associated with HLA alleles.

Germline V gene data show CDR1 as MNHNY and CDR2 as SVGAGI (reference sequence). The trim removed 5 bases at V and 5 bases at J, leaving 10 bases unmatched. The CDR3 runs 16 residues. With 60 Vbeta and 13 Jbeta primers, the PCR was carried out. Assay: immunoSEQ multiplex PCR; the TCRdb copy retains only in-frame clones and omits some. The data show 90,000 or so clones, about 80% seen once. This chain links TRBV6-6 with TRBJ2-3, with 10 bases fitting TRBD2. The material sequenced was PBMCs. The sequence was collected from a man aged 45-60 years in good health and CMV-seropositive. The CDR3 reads CASSPPLAGAKDTQYF. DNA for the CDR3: TGTGCCAGCAGTCCCCCTCTAGCGGGAGCGAAAGATACGCAGTATTTT.